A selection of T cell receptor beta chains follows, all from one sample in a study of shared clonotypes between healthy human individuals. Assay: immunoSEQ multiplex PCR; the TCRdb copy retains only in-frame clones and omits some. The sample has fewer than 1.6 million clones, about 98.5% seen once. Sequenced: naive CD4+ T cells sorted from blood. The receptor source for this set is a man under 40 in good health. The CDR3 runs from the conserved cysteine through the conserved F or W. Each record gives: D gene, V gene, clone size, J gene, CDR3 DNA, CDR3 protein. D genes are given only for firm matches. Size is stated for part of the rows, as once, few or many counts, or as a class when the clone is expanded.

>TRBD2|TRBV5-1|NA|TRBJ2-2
TGCGCCAGCCGAGGGTTTGCGGGAGTGAACACCGGGGAGCTGTTTTTT
CASRGFAGVNTGELFF
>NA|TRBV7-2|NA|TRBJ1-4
TGTGCCAGCAGCCCCCAGGGGTTCCCCGAAAAACTGTTTTTT
CASSPQGFPEKLFF
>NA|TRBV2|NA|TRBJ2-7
TGTGCCAGCAGCGGAGGACAGATAGCCCCGGGGGAGCAGTACTTC
CASSGGQIAPGEQYF
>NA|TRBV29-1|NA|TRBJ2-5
TGCAGCGGTGCCGCGCCGGCGGAGACCCAGTACTTC
CSGAAPAETQYF
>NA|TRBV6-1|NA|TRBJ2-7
TGTGCCAGCAGTGAAGGTAGTCCCTACGAGCAGTACTTC
CASSEGSPYEQYF
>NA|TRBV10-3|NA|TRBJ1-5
TGTGCCATCAGTTTCGACACTTATCAGCCCCAGCATTTT
CAISFDTYQPQHF
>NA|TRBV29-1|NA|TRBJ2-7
TGCAGCGCCAAGACAAGCTCCTACGAGCAGTACTTC
CSAKTSSYEQYF
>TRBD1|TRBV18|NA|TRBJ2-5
TGTGCCAGCTCTGGGACAGGGGCGTTTGGAGAGACCCAGTACTTC
CASSGTGAFGETQYF
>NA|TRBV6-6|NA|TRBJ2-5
TGTGCCAGCAGTCAGGACAGAGACCAAGAGACCCAGTACTTC
CASSQDRDQETQYF
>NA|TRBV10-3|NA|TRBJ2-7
TGTGCCATCAGTGAGCCCGGGCCCCACGAGCAGTACTTC
CAISEPGPHEQYF
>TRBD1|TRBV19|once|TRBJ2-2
TGTGCCAGTAGTATCCCGACAGGGGGCGACACCGGGGAGCTGTTTTTT
CASSIPTGGDTGELFF
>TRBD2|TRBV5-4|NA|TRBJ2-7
TGTGCCAGCAGCCCCCCTCTACTAGCGGGAGATAGTCACGAGCAGTACTTC
CASSPPLLAGDSHEQYF
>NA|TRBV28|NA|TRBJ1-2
TGTGCCAGCAGTTTAGGGGACGGACTAAGGGGCTACACCTTC
CASSLGDGLRGYTF
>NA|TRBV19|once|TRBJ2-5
TGTGCCAGTAGTAATTCGGGGCTGGAGACCCAGTACTTC
CASSNSGLETQYF
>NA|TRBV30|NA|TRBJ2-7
TGTGCCTGGGGAGGGTCGTCCTACGAGCAGTACTTC
CAWGGSSYEQYF
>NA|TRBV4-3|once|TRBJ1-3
TGCGCCAGCAGCCAAACTGGAAACACCATATATTTT
CASSQTGNTIYF
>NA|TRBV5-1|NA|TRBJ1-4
TGCGCCAGCAGCTTGTTTGGGACGAATGAAAAACTGTTTTTT
CASSLFGTNEKLFF
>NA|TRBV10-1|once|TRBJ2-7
TGCGCCCGAACCCAGGGGGGGAATCGACACGAGCAGTACTTC
CARTQGGNRHEQYF
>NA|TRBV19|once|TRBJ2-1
TGTGCCAGTAAGGGTTGGGCACCTCCTTACAATGAGCAGTTCTTC
CASKGWAPPYNEQFF
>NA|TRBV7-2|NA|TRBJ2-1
TGTGCCAGCAGCTTAACGCGTTCTAGTCGTGAGCAGTTCTTC
CASSLTRSSREQFF
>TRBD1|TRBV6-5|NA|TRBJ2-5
TGTGCCAGCAGCCTCCTGGGACAGGGAAGAGAGACCCAGTACTTC
CASSLLGQGRETQYF
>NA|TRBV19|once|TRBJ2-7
TGTGCCAGTAGTCGGACTGCCTCACGCGAGCAGTACTTC
CASSRTASREQYF
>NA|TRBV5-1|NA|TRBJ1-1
TGCGCCAGCAGCTTGGACAGGGTGAGCACTGAAGCTTTCTTT
CASSLDRVSTEAFF
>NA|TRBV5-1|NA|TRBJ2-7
TGCGCCAGCAGCTTGGAGGGGACCGACTACGAGCAGTACTTC
CASSLEGTDYEQYF
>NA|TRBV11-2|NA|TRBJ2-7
TGTGCCAGCAGCCGTCCGGGACTGCCGTCCGAGCAGTACTTC
CASSRPGLPSEQYF
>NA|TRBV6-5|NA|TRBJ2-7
TGTGCCAGCAGTTCCTTAAACTACGAGCAGTACTTC
CASSSLNYEQYF
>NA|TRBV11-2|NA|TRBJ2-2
TGTGCCAGCACCCCCCCCGATGGAGGGGAGCTGTTTTTT
CASTPPDGGELFF
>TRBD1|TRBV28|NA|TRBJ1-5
TGTGCCAGCAGACGAACCTGGACAGGTGATAGCAATCAGCCCCAGCATTTT
CASRRTWTGDSNQPQHF
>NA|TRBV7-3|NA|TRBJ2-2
TGTGCCAGCAGCGTACTACAGGACACCGGGGAGCTGTTTTTT
CASSVLQDTGELFF
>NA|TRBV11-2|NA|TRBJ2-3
TGTGCCAGCAGCTTAGATAATACAGATACGCAGTATTTT
CASSLDNTDTQYF
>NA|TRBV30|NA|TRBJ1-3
TGTGCCTGGAGTGGTTTGCGGGACTTCGGAAACACCATATATTTT
CAWSGLRDFGNTIYF
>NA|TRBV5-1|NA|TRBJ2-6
TGCGCCAGCCAACAGGGAACCGGGGCCAACGTCCTGACTTTC
CASQQGTGANVLTF
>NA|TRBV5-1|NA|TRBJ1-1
TGCGCCAGCAGCTTGGTGGCCGGGAGGGGTGAAGCTTTCTTT
CASSLVAGRGEAFF
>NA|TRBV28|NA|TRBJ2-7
TGTGCCAGCAACTCTTTAGCCTACGAGCAGTACTTC
CASNSLAYEQYF
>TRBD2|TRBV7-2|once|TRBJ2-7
TGTGCCAGCAGCTTTCAGACTAGCGGGTACCCCTACGAGCAGTACTTC
CASSFQTSGYPYEQYF
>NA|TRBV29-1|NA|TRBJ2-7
TGCAGCGTTGGACTTTCCTACGAGCAGTACTTC
CSVGLSYEQYF
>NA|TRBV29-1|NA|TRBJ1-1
TGCAGCGTTGAAGGACAAATGAACACTGAAGCTTTCTTT
CSVEGQMNTEAFF
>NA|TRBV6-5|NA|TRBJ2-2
TGTGCCAGCAGTGGTCCGAACACCGGGGAGCTGTTTTTT
CASSGPNTGELFF